The sequence of this T cell receptor (beta chain) was determined in a study of shared clonotypes between healthy human individuals. Measured with immunoSEQ multiplex PCR; TCRdb has only the in-frame clones, and not every one. The data hold more than 2 million clones, with roughly 93% observed a single time. Germline trimming cut 10 bases from V and 5 bases from J; bases unmatched to any gene: 5. This CDR3 contains 12 residues. Germline V lookup: CDR1 MDHEN, CDR2 SYDVKM. Positive CCR7 selection of CD45RO-negative cells yielded the naive CD8 cells, and terminally differentiated effector memory CD45RA+ cells were excluded.

The material sequenced was naive CD8+ T cells from PBMCs. This receptor was identified in a man between 18 and 29 years old in good health. Some clones in this sample may be carry-over from other donors' samples. The rearrangement uses TRBV28 and TRBJ2-5, with 9 bases that match TRBD1. CDR3 in amino acids: CATEDRGETQYF. CDR3 coding DNA: TGTGCCACTGAGGACAGGGGCGAGACCCAGTACTTC. The full variable domain, with the rest looked up from reference TRBV28 and TRBJ2-5, is DVKVTQSSRYLVKRTGEKVFLECVQDMDHENMFWYRQDPGLGLRLIYFSYDVKMKEKGDIPEGYSVSREKKERFSLILESASTNQTSMYLCATEDRGETQYFGPGTRLLVL.